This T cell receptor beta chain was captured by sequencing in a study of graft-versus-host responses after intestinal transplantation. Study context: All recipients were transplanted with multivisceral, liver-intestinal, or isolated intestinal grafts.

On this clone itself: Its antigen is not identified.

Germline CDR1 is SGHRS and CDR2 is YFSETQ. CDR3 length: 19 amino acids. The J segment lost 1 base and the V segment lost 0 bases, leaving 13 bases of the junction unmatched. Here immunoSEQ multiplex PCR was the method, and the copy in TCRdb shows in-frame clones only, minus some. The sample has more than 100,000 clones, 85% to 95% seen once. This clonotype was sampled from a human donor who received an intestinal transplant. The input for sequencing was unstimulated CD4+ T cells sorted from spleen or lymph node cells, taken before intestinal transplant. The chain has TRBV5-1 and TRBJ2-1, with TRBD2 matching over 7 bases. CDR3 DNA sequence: TGCGCCAGCAGCTTGGTTAAGTCTGCGGGAGTCAAATCCTACAATGAGCAGTTCTTC. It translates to CASSLVKSAGVKSYNEQFF. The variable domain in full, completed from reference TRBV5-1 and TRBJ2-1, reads KAGVTQTPRYLIKTRGQQVTLSCSPISGHRSVSWYQQTPGQGLQFLFEYFSETQRNKGNFPGRFSGRQFSNSRSEMNVSTLELGDSALYLCASSLVKSAGVKSYNEQFFGPGTRLTVL.